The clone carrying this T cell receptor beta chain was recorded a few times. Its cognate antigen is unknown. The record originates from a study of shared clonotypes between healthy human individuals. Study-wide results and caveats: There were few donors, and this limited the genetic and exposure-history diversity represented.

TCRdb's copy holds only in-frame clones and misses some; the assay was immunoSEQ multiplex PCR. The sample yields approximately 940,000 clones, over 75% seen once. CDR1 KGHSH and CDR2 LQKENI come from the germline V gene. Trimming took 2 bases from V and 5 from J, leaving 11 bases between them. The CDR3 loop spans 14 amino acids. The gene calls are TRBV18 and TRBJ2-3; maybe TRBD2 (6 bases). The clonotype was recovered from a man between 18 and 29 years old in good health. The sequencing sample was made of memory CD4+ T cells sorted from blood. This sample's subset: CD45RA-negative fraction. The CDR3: CASSPETRLDTQYF. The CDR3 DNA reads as TGTGCCAGCTCACCAGAGACTAGGCTAGATACGCAGTATTTT. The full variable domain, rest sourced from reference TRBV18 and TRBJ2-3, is NAGVMQNPRHLVRRRGQEARLRCSPMKGHSHVYWYRQLPEEGLKFMVYLQKENIIDESGMPKERFSAEFPKEGPSILRIQQVVRGDSAAYFCASSPETRLDTQYFGPGTRLTVL.